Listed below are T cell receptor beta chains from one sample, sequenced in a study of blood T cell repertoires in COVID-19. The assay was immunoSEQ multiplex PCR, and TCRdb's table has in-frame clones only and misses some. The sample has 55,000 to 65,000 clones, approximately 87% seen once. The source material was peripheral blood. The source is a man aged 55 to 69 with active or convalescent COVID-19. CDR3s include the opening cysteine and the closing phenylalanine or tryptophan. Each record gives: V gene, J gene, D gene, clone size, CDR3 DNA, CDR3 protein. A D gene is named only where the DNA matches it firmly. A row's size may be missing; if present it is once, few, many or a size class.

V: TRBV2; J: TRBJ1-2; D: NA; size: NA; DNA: TGTGCCAGCAGTGAAGTACGTACAGGGCTCGCTAACTATGGCTACACCTTC; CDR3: CASSEVRTGLANYGYTF
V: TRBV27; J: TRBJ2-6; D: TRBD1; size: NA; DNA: TGTGCCAGCAGCTATTCGGGACAGCCTTTCTCTGGGGCCAACGTCCTGACTTTC; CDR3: CASSYSGQPFSGANVLTF
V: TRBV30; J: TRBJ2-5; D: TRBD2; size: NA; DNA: TGTGCCTGGAGTGTGGGGGGGTACCAAGAGACCCAGTACTTC; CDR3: CAWSVGGYQETQYF
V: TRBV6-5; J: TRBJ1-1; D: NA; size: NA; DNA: TGTGCCAGCAGTTATTATCAGAATATGAACACTGAAGCTTTCTTT; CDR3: CASSYYQNMNTEAFF
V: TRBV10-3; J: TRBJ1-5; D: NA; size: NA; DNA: TGTGCCACCGCTCGGGGAGGAGTTGAGCCCCAGCATTTT; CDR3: CATARGGVEPQHF
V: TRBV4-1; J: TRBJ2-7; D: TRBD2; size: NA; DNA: TGCGCCAGCAGCCAACGGACTAGCGGGGGGGTTATCTCCTACGAGCAGTACTTC; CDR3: CASSQRTSGGVISYEQYF
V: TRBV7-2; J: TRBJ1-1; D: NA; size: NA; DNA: TGTGCCAGCAGCTCCCTTCTGGGGGCTGAGACTGAAGCTTTCTTT; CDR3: CASSSLLGAETEAFF
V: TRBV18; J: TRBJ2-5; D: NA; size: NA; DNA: TGTGCCAGCTCACCCCAGGAGACCCAGTACTTC; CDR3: CASSPQETQYF
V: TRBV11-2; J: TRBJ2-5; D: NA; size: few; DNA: TGTGCCAGCAGCTTAGATAGAGGGACCCAGTACTTC; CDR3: CASSLDRGTQYF
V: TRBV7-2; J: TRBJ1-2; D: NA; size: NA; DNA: TGTGCCAGCAGCTTACAGCGTAACTATGGCTACACCTTC; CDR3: CASSLQRNYGYTF